This is a list of T cell receptor beta chains from one sample in a study of Graves' ophthalmopathy and Graves' hyperthyroidism. TCRdb ran MiXCR on the multiplex PCR reads and lists one entry per CDR3 protein. The repertoire consists of a few hundred thousand distinct CDR3 sequences, with under 20% occurring once and the leading ten covering over 9%. The material sequenced was peripheral blood. All receptors derive from an adult man with Graves' ophthalmopathy. Both conserved end residues are part of each CDR3. D genes are given only for firm matches. Clone size is not always given. Where it is, it says once, few, many or a class for expanded clones.

CDR3aa,CDR3nt,abundance,j_gene,d_gene,len,v_gene
CSAATGVQETQYF,TGCAGTGCTGCTACAGGGGTTCAAGAGACCCAGTACTTC,.,TRBJ2-5,TRBD1,13,TRBV20-1
CASSLGRIQETQYF,TGTGCCAGCAGTCTCGGACGGATCCAAGAGACCCAGTACTTC,many,TRBJ2-5,.,14,TRBV6-5
CASSLLGAGFEQYF,TGTGCCAGCAGTTTGCTGGGAGCGGGGTTCGAGCAGTACTTC,few,TRBJ2-7,TRBD2,14,TRBV28
CASSQDNPAGGTLDEQYF,TGTGCCAGCAGCCAAGACAACCCAGCGGGAGGTACCCTAGACGAGCAGTACTTC,many,TRBJ2-7,TRBD2,18,TRBV3-1
CASSPWGGAETQYF,TGCGCCAGCAGCCCCTGGGGGGGCGCAGAGACCCAGTACTTC,many,TRBJ2-5,.,14,TRBV5-1
CASSLSPVNTEAFF,TGTGCCAGCAGCTTATCCCCGGTGAACACTGAAGCTTTCTTT,many,TRBJ1-1,.,14,TRBV7-9
CASSPAPGGRNTEAFF,TGTGCCAGCAGCCCAGCTCCAGGGGGGAGGAACACTGAAGCTTTCTTT,few,TRBJ1-1,TRBD1,16,TRBV6-5
CASSYSHEQYF,TGTGCCAGCAGTTACTCTCATGAGCAGTACTTC,many,TRBJ2-7,.,11,TRBV6-5
CASGTGTGDYEQYF,TGTGCTAGTGGGACCGGGACAGGTGACTACGAGCAGTACTTC,many,TRBJ2-7,TRBD1,14,TRBV12-5
CASSLVGTQAEQYF,TGTGCCAGCAGCTTAGTTGGGACCCAGGCCGAGCAGTACTTC,many,TRBJ2-7,.,14,TRBV7-8
CASSQIISGSSGNTIYF,TGTGCCAGCAGCCAGATTATTTCCGGGTCGTCTGGAAACACCATATACTTT,many,TRBJ1-3,.,17,TRBV14
CASRGDLSYGYTF,TGTGCCAGCAGGGGGGACTTATCATATGGCTACACCTTC,many,TRBJ1-2,.,13,TRBV6-5
CASSPPWGDTQYF,TGTGCCAGCTCACCACCGTGGGGAGATACGCAGTATTTT,few,TRBJ2-3,.,13,TRBV18
CASGGLPMNTEAFF,TGTGCCAGCGGGGGGCTACCCATGAACACTGAAGCTTTCTTT,many,TRBJ1-1,.,14,TRBV6-5
CASSQARQKISGNTIYF,TGTGCCAGCAGCCAAGCGCGACAGAAAATCTCTGGAAACACCATATATTTT,many,TRBJ1-3,.,17,TRBV4-2
CASSSRGRSEQYF,TGTGCCAGCAGCTCGAGGGGCCGCTCCGAGCAGTACTTC,many,TRBJ2-7,.,13,TRBV11-2
CASRLGTGAYEQYF,TGTGCCAGCAGACTCGGGACGGGAGCCTACGAGCAGTACTTC,many,TRBJ2-7,.,14,TRBV27
CSARTGYQPQHF,TGCAGTGCTCGAACAGGGTATCAGCCCCAGCATTTT,many,TRBJ1-5,.,12,TRBV20-1
CASSSPRELGTSAEAFF,TGTGCCAGCAGCTCCCCCAGGGAGCTGGGAACGAGCGCTGAAGCTTTCTTT,many,TRBJ1-1,.,17,TRBV11-2
CASSLDRVVGYTF,TGTGCCAGCAGCTTGGACAGGGTTGTTGGCTACACCTTC,many,TRBJ1-2,TRBD1,13,TRBV7-2
CASSAFWGQVYEQYF,TGTGCCAGCAGTGCGTTTTGGGGACAGGTCTACGAGCAGTACTTC,many,TRBJ2-7,TRBD1,15,TRBV6-1
CSARDGTSGTETQYF,TGCAGTGCTAGGGACGGGACTAGCGGGACCGAGACCCAGTACTTC,many,TRBJ2-5,TRBD2,15,TRBV20-1
CASSLALEGYQPQHF,TGTGCCAGCAGTTTAGCATTGGAGGGGTATCAGCCCCAGCATTTT,many,TRBJ1-5,.,15,TRBV12-3/TRBV12-4
CASSYTSGNLYEQYF,TGTGCCAGCAGTTACACGTCAGGGAACCTCTACGAGCAGTACTTC,.,TRBJ2-7,.,15,TRBV6-5
CSARGLAGSSYEQYF,TGCAGTGCTAGAGGACTAGCGGGGAGCTCCTACGAGCAGTACTTC,many,TRBJ2-7,TRBD2,15,TRBV20-1
CASSLDEPPAHF,TGTGCCAGCAGCTTAGATGAGCCGCCGGCGCATTTT,many,TRBJ1-5,.,12,TRBV7-9